This T cell receptor beta chain was sequenced in a study of post-analysis software for immune sequencing data. Background on the study: As for disease course, relapsing-remitting, secondary progressive and progressive-relapsing multiple sclerosis were all included. Study-level results: Five TRBV segments, TRBV5-6, TRBV5-1 and TRBV20-1 among them, were found more frequent in patients than controls. Multiple sclerosis was associated with a significant reduction in normalized Chao1 diversity relative to controls. Samples prepared in the same batch strongly co-clustered by F measure.

Unique molecular identifiers tagged the TCR beta cDNA libraries. TCRdb reanalysed the PCR reads using MiXCR and keeps one entry per CDR3 protein. The sample lists hundreds of thousands of distinct CDR3 sequences; 25% to 30% were seen once. Germline V lookup: CDR1 SQVTM, CDR2 ANQGSEA. The ends were cut back, 4 bases at V and 2 bases at J, with 13 bases in the middle. CDR3 length: 14 amino acids. This clonotype came up many times. As yet, its antigen is unknown. The receptor was isolated from a girl aged 10-17 years with multiple sclerosis. The sample taken for sequencing was blood. J is TRBJ2-3 and V is TRBV29-1, with a possible D match to TRBD2 (5 bases). CDR3 bases: TGCAGCGTTGTCAGGAGCGGCCTCACAGATACGCAGTATTTT. Its protein product is CSVVRSGLTDTQYF.